A single TCR beta chain is shown here with its context. Some clones are missing from TCRdb's copy, which holds only in-frame ones; the method was immunoSEQ multiplex PCR. The sample has just under 100,000 clones, around 96% seen once. These data come from a study of technical replicates of blood from a handful of donors. CDR1 is GTSNPN and CDR2 is SVGIG in the germline V gene (reference sequence). Unmatched junction bases numbered 14, after V lost 0 bases and J lost 4 bases. This CDR3 has 18 amino acids. This TCR derives from a human donor in good health. V gene TRBV30 combines with J gene TRBJ1-2; 10 nucleotides align to TRBD1. The sequenced material came from T cells isolated from PBMCs. CDR3 sequence reads: CAWSVLITRDRGRYGYTF. The CDR3 DNA follows: TGTGCCTGGAGTGTACTAATTACTCGGGACAGGGGACGCTATGGCTACACCTTC.